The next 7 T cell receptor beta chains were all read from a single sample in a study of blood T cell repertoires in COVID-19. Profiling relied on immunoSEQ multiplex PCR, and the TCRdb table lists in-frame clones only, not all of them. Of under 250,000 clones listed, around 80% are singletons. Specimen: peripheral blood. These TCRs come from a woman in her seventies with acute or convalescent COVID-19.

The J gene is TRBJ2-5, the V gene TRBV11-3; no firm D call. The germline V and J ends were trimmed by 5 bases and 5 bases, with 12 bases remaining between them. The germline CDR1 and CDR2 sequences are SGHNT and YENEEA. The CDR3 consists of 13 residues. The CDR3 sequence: CASSLLEAETQYF. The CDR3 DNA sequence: TGTGCCAGCAGCCTCCTCGAGGCTGAGACCCAGTACTTC.

The CDR3 nucleotides are TGTGCCAGTAGTGTAACTGGGGGCTTAGAAGAGACCCAGTACTTC. Protein sequence: CASSVTGGLEETQYF. The rearrangement uses TRBV19 and TRBJ2-5, with TRBD1 as a possible D gene (6 bases). The V gene lost 5 bases and the J gene lost 3 bases, with 16 bases spanning the gap. Germline lookup yields CDR1 LNHDA and CDR2 SQIVND (reference sequence). This CDR3 comprises 15 residues. Supplemented by reference TRBV19 and TRBJ2-5, the full variable domain reads DGGITQSPKYLFRKEGQNVTLSCEQNLNHDAMYWYRQDPGQGLRLIYYSQIVNDFQKGDIAEGYSVSREKKESFPLTVTSAQKNPTAFYLCASSVTGGLEETQYFGPGTRLLVL.

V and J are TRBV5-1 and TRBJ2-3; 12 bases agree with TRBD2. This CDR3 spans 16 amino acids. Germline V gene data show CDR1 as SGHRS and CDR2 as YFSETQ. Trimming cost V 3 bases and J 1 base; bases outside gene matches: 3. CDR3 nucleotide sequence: TGCGCCAGCAGCTCTAGCGGGAGGGCCGGCACAGATACGCAGTATTTT. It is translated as CASSSSGRAGTDTQYF.

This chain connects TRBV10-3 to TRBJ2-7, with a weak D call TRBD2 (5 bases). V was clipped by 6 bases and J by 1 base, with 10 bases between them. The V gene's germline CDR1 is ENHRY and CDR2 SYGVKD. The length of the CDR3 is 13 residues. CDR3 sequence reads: CAISGSGSYEQYF. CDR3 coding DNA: TGTGCCATCAGCGGATCGGGGTCCTACGAGCAGTACTTC.

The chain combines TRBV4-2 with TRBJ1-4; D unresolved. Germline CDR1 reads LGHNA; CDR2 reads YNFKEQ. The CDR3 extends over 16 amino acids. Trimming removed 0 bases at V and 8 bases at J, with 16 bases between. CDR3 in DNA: TGTGCCAGCAGCCAAGATTTTGCAAAGGGAGACGAAAAACTGTTTTTT. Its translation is CASSQDFAKGDEKLFF.

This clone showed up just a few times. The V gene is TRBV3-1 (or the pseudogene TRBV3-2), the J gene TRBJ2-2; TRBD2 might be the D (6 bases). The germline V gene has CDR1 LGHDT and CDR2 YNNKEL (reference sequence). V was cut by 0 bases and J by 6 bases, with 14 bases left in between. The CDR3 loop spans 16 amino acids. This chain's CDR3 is CASSQETSQRSGELFF. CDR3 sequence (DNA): TGTGCCAGCAGCCAAGAGACTAGTCAGAGGTCCGGGGAGCTGTTTTTT.

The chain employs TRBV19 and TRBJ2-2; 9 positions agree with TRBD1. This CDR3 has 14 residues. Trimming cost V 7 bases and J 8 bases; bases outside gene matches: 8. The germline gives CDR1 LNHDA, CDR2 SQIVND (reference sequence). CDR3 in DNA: TGTGCCAGTAAACAGGGGGCGCTGGAAGGGGAGCTGTTTTTT. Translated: CASKQGALEGELFF.